The 2 T cell receptor beta chains below all came from one sample that was sequenced in a study of blood T cells in healthy people across ages. A second roughly 7 to 12 cycle PCR used barcoded and J-beta primers. TCRdb processed the 5' RACE reads anew with MiXCR; each CDR3 protein has one entry. Here the sample spans around 800,000 distinct CDR3 sequences, 35% to 60% being singletons. Sequencing was carried out using blood. These receptors were taken from an elderly man in good health.

The table lists this clonotype with many counts. The chain recombines TRBV7-2 with TRBJ2-3, with a tentative D call TRBD2 (6 bases). V lost 4 bases, J lost 0 bases, and 11 bases lay in between. CDR1 and CDR2 from the germline V gene are SGHTA and FQGNSA. The CDR3 contains 15 residues. In nucleotides, the CDR3 is TGTGCCAGCAGCTACCGCGGAGGGAGCACAGATACGCAGTATTTT. As protein: CASSYRGGSTDTQYF.

This clonotype was recorded at least ten times. This chain uses TRBV29-1 with TRBJ2-1; TRBD2 is a possible D gene (6 bases). This CDR3 is built from 16 residues. The V end was cut by 1 base, the J end by 4 bases, with 17 bases between. CDR1 and CDR2 (germline): SQVTM, ANQGSEA. CDR3 bases: TGCAGCGTTGAAGGAGGAGGGGAGTTGGAGTACAATGAGCAGTTCTTC. Translated: CSVEGGGELEYNEQFF.